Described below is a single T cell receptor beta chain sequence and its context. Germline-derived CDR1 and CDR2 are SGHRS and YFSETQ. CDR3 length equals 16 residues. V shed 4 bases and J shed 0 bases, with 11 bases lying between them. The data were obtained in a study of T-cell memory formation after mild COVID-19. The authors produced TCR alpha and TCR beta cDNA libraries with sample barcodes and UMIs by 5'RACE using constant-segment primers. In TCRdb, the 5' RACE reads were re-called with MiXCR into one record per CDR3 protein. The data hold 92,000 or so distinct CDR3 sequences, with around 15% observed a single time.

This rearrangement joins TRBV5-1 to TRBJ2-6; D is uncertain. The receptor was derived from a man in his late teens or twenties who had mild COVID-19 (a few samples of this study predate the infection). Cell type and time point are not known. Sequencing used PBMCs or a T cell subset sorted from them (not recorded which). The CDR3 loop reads CASSPEANSGANVLTF. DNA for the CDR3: TGCGCCAGCAGCCCGGAAGCTAACTCTGGGGCCAACGTCCTGACTTTC.